The clone carrying this T cell receptor beta chain has more than one count but fewer than ten. Its antigen is unknown. Germline-derived CDR1 and CDR2 are SEHNR and FQNEAQ (reference sequence). The CDR3 consists of 14 residues. Trimming removed 4 bases at V and 7 bases at J, with 16 bases between. The sample originates from a study of CD8 T cells in ankylosing spondylitis. Whole-study findings and limits: The clones that were linked to disease were reported to be significantly enriched in matched synovial fluid samples from ankylosing spondylitis patients. Earlier reports found some motif variants in synovial fluid and blood in reactive arthritis. Among TCR beta sequences, a motif of under 10 highly homologous variants appeared characteristic of ankylosing spondylitis blood. Clones linked to disease, bearing a CD8+ phenotype, were relatively rare in peripheral blood.

Each TCR beta library was made by quantitative 5'-RACE that incorporated molecular barcodes. One entry per CDR3 protein, called by TCRdb with MiXCR from the 5' RACE reads. The sample contains a few hundred thousand distinct CDR3 sequences, about a fifth of which appear only once. This chain connects TRBV7-9 to TRBJ2-5, with D possibly matching TRBD1 (5 bases). Sequencing was done on a sample of blood, either unsorted or a sorted T cell fraction (not recorded which). This sequence was found in a male donor with ankylosing spondylitis. CDR3 DNA: TGTGCCAGCAGCTCAGGGTGGCGGTTGGTGACCCAGTACTTC. Translation: CASSSGWRLVTQYF.